This entry lists 23 T cell receptor beta chains sequenced from one sample in a study of response to subunit inactivated influenza vaccine (dated 2018 in TCRdb). The library came from RT-PCR. Sequenced using an Illumina HiSeq 2500. TCRdb's own reprocessing of the public reads used fastp at Q25 and MiXCR and kept productive beta chains. CDR3 protein duplicates are merged, each entry listing the most common genes and DNA. Across this sample there are around 600,000 distinct CDR3 sequences, with around 11% seen only once. In total, the top ten clones hold about 11% of the sample. This same sample was also taken into another study, of T cells expressing NK-cell markers. In that second paper, the authors write: The TCR beta cDNA libraries were made using 5'RACE template switching, a step that added both a universal primer site and unique molecular identifiers.

This specimen was PBMCs from blood, taken on the day of vaccination. These receptors all come from a man aged 50 or older who received an inactivated influenza vaccine. Donor details come from another sample of the same person, matched by shared clones.

The rearrangement links TRBV6-2 or TRBV6-3 to TRBJ2-3; D might be TRBD1 or TRBD2, each matching 5 bases. The CDR3 extends over 16 amino acids. Germline CDR1 and CDR2: MNHEY and SVGEGT. The ends were cut back, 6 bases at V and 0 bases at J, with 16 bases in the middle. CDR3 in amino acids: CASRTGPGASTDTQYF. Here the CDR3 DNA reads TGTGCCAGCAGAACCGGGCCCGGGGCTAGCACAGATACGCAGTATTTT.

This chain links TRBV20-1 with TRBJ1-5, with 8 bases that match TRBD1. Germline CDR1 and CDR2: DFQATT and SNEGSKA (reference sequence). The CDR3 spans 13 residues. V lost 5 bases, J lost 4 bases, and 4 bases stayed unmatched. The DNA for the CDR3 is TGCAGTGCTGGACAGGGCGAGAATCAGCCCCAGCATTTT. This sequence encodes CSAGQGENQPQHF.

This clonotype showed up many times. The genes are TRBV6-6 and TRBJ2-7; D is uncertain. The CDR3 spans 11 residues. Trimming pared 11 bases from V and 4 bases from J, leaving 12 bases between. Per germline, CDR1 MNHNY and CDR2 SVGAGI (reference sequence). The CDR3: CASRASYEQYF. In DNA, the CDR3 is TGTGCCTCAAGAGCGTCGTACGAGCAGTACTTC.

This clonotype was seen a few times. V usage is TRBV6-1 and J usage is TRBJ2-1; 16 bases fit TRBD2. J was trimmed by 2 bases and V by 6 bases; bases with no gene match: 4. The length of the CDR3 is 17 residues. CDR1 MNHNS and CDR2 SASEGT come from the germline V gene. As DNA, the CDR3 is TGTGCCAGCAGAGGGACTAGCGGGGGGGCGGCCTACAATGAGCAGTTCTTC. It translates to CASRGTSGGAAYNEQFF.

V and J are TRBV7-9 and TRBJ1-6, with D unclear. CDR1 SEHNR and CDR2 FQNEAQ come from the germline V gene (reference sequence). This CDR3 spans 16 amino acids. The V and J ends lost 6 bases and 7 bases respectively, with 19 bases between them. Written as DNA, the CDR3 is TGTGCCAGCAGTCTCGGTGGTGGAGAGCTCAATTCACCCCTCCACTTT. Translated, it gives CASSLGGGELNSPLHF.

This clonotype was seen only a few times. This rearrangement joins TRBV28 to TRBJ2-7; a possible D gene is TRBD2 (5 bases). V was trimmed by 4 bases and J by 3 bases, leaving 16 bases between them. The CDR3 is 15 amino acids. Germline CDR1 MDHEN, CDR2 SYDVKM. CDR3 loop: CASSSSYSGSYEQYF. The CDR3 nucleotides read TGTGCCAGCAGTTCATCATACTCGGGGAGCTACGAGCAGTACTTC.

There are a few counts of this clonotype. The chain uses TRBV4-1 and TRBJ2-7; no reliable D call. The length of the CDR3 is 18 residues. Germline loops: CDR1 MGHRA, CDR2 YSYEKL. Trimming took off 1 base at V and 6 bases at J, with 25 bases between the two ends. The CDR3 protein is CASSQVRVGRVGSGEQYF. Written as DNA, the CDR3 is TGCGCCAGCAGCCAAGTACGAGTAGGTAGGGTAGGGTCAGGCGAGCAGTACTTC.

The chain combines TRBV11-2 with TRBJ2-2; TRBD1 matches at 10 bases. The germline CDR1 and CDR2 sequences are SGHAT and FQNNGV. Unmatched junction bases numbered 6, after V lost 6 bases and J lost 5 bases. The CDR3 spans 15 residues. The CDR3 region is CASREGQGTTGELFF. CDR3 in DNA: TGTGCCAGCAGAGAGGGACAGGGGACGACCGGGGAGCTGTTTTTT.

This clonotype was counted a single time. The chain uses TRBV7-2 and TRBJ2-1, with TRBD1 identical over 8 bases. The CDR3 sequence is 16 residues long. Looked up from germline, CDR1 is SGHTA and CDR2 is FQGNSA. The V gene end was trimmed by 3 bases and the J gene end by 8 bases; junction bases not matched to a gene: 12. The CDR3 reads CASSLALQGGWDEQFF. CDR3 bases: TGTGCCAGCAGCTTGGCCCTACAGGGGGGTTGGGATGAGCAGTTCTTC.

The CDR3 protein is CASSSLAGAGELFF. The CDR3 coding sequence is TGTGCCAGCAGTTCACTAGCGGGGGCCGGGGAGCTGTTTTTT. The chain employs TRBV28 and TRBJ2-2; 11 bases fit TRBD2. Germline assignment: CDR1 MDHEN and CDR2 SYDVKM. The trim removed 4 bases at V and 6 bases at J, leaving 1 base unmatched. CDR3 length: 14 amino acids.

The chain combines TRBV4-3 with TRBJ2-1, with 10 bases matching TRBD1. The V gene's germline CDR1 is LGHNA and CDR2 YSLEER. J was trimmed by 12 bases and V by 0 bases; bases with no gene match: 11. The CDR3 sequence is 16 residues long. The CDR3 sequence is CASSQDLGTGDEWQFF. The CDR3 nucleotides read TGCGCCAGCAGCCAAGATTTAGGGACAGGGGATGAATGGCAGTTCTTC.

The chain recombines TRBV12-3 or TRBV12-4 with TRBJ1-4; a possible D gene is TRBD1 (5 bases). The CDR3 is 15 amino acids. Deletions cut 6 bases from V and 8 bases from J, with 19 bases between. Here the CDR3 DNA reads TGTGCCAGCAGCCCACGGGAGGGGATAGGGGAAAAACTGTTTTTT. Its protein is CASSPREGIGEKLFF.

V usage is TRBV29-1 and J usage is TRBJ1-5, with 7 bases matching TRBD1. Germline CDR1 and CDR2: SQVTM and ANQGSEA. The CDR3 spans 13 residues. The ends lost 4 bases at V and 8 bases at J; junction bases unmatched: 8. The chain's CDR3 is CSVGTGHQEPQHF. In DNA, the CDR3 is TGCAGCGTTGGGACAGGACACCAAGAGCCCCAGCATTTT.

This clonotype was recorded many times. This chain links TRBV4-2 with TRBJ2-7; maybe TRBD2 (5 bases). The CDR3 totals 16 residues. CDR1 is LGHNA and CDR2 is YNFKEQ in the germline V gene. V was pared by 2 bases and J by 3 bases, with 17 bases between. Here the CDR3 DNA reads TGTGCCAGCAGCCAACTGCTCTCATCTAGCTACTACGAGCAGTACTTC. This sequence encodes CASSQLLSSSYYEQYF.

In its sample, this clonotype was seen many times. The chain combines TRBV29-1 with TRBJ2-7, with TRBD2 identical over 10 bases. Germline-derived CDR1 and CDR2 are SQVTM and ANQGSEA. The CDR3 is 16 amino acids. V lost 1 base and J lost 2; bases outside the gene matches: 8. The CDR3 DNA reads TGCAGCGTTGAAGTCGGCGGACTAGCGGACACCTACGAGCAGTACTTC. This codes for CSVEVGGLADTYEQYF.

This clonotype was seen many times. This chain links TRBV12-3 or TRBV12-4 with TRBJ2-2; 7 bases agree with TRBD2. The V segment lost 5 bases and the J segment 1 base; nucleotides outside the gene matches: 4. The CDR3 totals 15 residues. The CDR3 reads CASSQLAWNTGELFF. CDR3 nucleotides: TGTGCCAGCAGTCAACTAGCGTGGAACACCGGGGAGCTGTTTTTT.

V usage is TRBV9 and J usage is TRBJ2-3; D may be TRBD2 (6 bases). Trimming left V 0 bases short and J 8 bases short, with 13 bases between. The CDR3 is made up of 14 amino acids. CDR1 SGDLS and CDR2 YYNGEE come from the germline V gene. The CDR3 sequence is CASSVVGTQGTQYF. The DNA for the CDR3 is TGTGCCAGCAGCGTAGTAGGGACTCAGGGTACGCAGTATTTT.

This clonotype occurred many times. This rearrangement joins TRBV20-1 to TRBJ1-1; TRBD1 might be the D (5 bases). The CDR3 runs 13 residues. V shed 3 bases and J shed 0 bases, with 8 bases lying between them. Germline V gives CDR1 DFQATT, CDR2 SNEGSKA (reference sequence). The CDR3 coding sequence is TGCAGTGCTAGGGGGCGGGTGAACACTGAAGCTTTCTTT. This gives the protein CSARGRVNTEAFF.

The rearrangement links TRBV12-3 or TRBV12-4 to TRBJ2-1; no clear D gene. CDR3 length: 11 residues. V was cut by 6 bases and J by 7 bases, with 7 bases left in between. CDR3 region: CASSRFNEQFF. The CDR3 nucleotides are TGTGCCAGCAGCAGGTTTAATGAGCAGTTCTTC.

At least ten counts were recorded for this clonotype. V usage is TRBV4-3 and J usage is TRBJ2-5; TRBD1 is a possible D gene (5 bases). V was cut by 8 bases and J by 0 bases, with 10 bases left in between. The CDR3 runs to 13 residues. Germline V gene sequence: CDR1 LGHNA, CDR2 YSLEER. CDR3 nucleotides: TGCGCCAGCGGAACAGGAGACCAAGAGACCCAGTACTTC. This sequence encodes CASGTGDQETQYF.

This clonotype has at least ten counts. The V and J genes are TRBV12-3 or TRBV12-4 and TRBJ2-2; D might be TRBD1 or TRBD2, each matching 5 bases. V was clipped by 5 bases and J by 6 bases, with 13 bases between them. This CDR3 has 14 residues. CDR3 sequence: CASSIGTRPGELFF. As DNA, the CDR3 is TGTGCCAGCAGTATCGGGACCCGACCCGGGGAGCTGTTTTTT.

The chain links TRBV7-2 to TRBJ2-7; TRBD2 might be the D (5 bases). This CDR3 has 13 amino acids. CDR1 is SGHTA, CDR2 FQGNSA, per germline. Trimming removed 1 base at V and 6 bases at J, with 10 bases between. The CDR3 DNA reads as TGTGCCAGCAGCTTAGTAAATGGAGGCGAGCAGTACTTC. Translated: CASSLVNGGEQYF.

This clonotype was detected a few times. V is TRBV12-3 or TRBV12-4 and J is TRBJ2-2, with TRBD2 matching over 11 bases. CDR3 length: 16 amino acids. V shed 10 bases and J 4 bases; nucleotides not matched to a gene: 11. The CDR3 nucleotides read TGTGCCACCCGAAACTTAGCGGGAGGGCCCACCGGGGAGCTGTTTTTT. It encodes CATRNLAGGPTGELFF.